These 8 T cell receptor beta chains came from one sample sequenced in a study of T cells in Graves' hyperthyroidism and ophthalmopathy. Amplification yielded TCR beta CDR3 regions, with RNA transcripts as the source. The HTBI primer set was used in a first-round RT-PCR of the TCR CDR3. TCRdb reprocessed the multiplex PCR reads with MiXCR, giving one entry per CDR3 protein. The sample has some 270,000 distinct CDR3 sequences, approximately 15% seen once. Material for sequencing was blood. These receptors all come from a woman aged 40 to 49 with Graves' hyperthyroidism.

This clonotype was picked up many times. The rearrangement joins TRBV29-1 to TRBJ2-3; a possible D gene is TRBD2 (6 bases). CDR3 length equals 14 residues. Per germline, CDR1 SQVTM and CDR2 ANQGSEA. The germline V and J ends were trimmed by 2 bases and 1 base, with 10 bases remaining between them. The CDR3 loop is CSVELADGTDTQYF. DNA for the CDR3: TGCAGCGTTGAATTAGCGGACGGCACAGATACGCAGTATTTT.

Details on this clonotype: Possible read error: a much larger clone is one base away. The chain has TRBV27 and TRBJ2-5; D unclear. The length of the CDR3 is 12 residues. Per germline, CDR1 MNHEY and CDR2 SMNVEV (reference sequence). Between the trimmed V and J ends, which lost 5 bases and 1 base, there was a span of 5 bases. CDR3 nucleotide sequence: TGTGCCAGCAGTCCCAGCCAAGAGACCCAGTACTTC. Its protein product is CASSPSQETQYF.

CDR3 nucleotides: TGTGCCAGCAGCTTCAGCCCCCCTGGAAACACCATATATTTT. This encodes CASSFSPPGNTIYF. The rearrangement links TRBV7-9 to TRBJ1-3; D is undetermined. V was cut by 3 bases and J by 2 bases, with 8 bases left in between. Per the germline V gene, CDR1 is SEHNR and CDR2 is FQNEAQ (reference sequence). CDR3 length equals 14 residues. The full variable domain, completed using reference TRBV7-9 and TRBJ1-3, is DTGVSQNPRHKITKRGQNVTFRCDPISEHNRLYWYRQTLGQGPEFLTYFQNEAQLEKSRLLSDRFSAERPKGSFSTLEIQRTEQGDSAMYLCASSFSPPGNTIYFGEGSWLTVV.

This clonotype came up many times. The genes are TRBV20-1 and TRBJ1-1; perhaps TRBD1 as D (5 bases). Germline assignment: CDR1 DFQATT and CDR2 SNEGSKA (reference sequence). The V end was cut by 5 bases, the J end by 7 bases, with 11 bases between. This CDR3 has 11 amino acids. The CDR3 DNA sequence: TGCAGTGCTTTTTTCCAGGGTGAAGCTTTCTTT. Its translation: CSAFFQGEAFF.

This clonotype was seen repeatedly, ten times or more. The chain employs TRBV2 and TRBJ1-2; no clear D. Trimming left V 7 bases short and J 4 bases short, with 7 bases between. Germline lookup yields CDR1 SNHLY and CDR2 FYNNEI. There are 11 residues in the CDR3. The CDR3 sequence is CASTQSYGYTF. In DNA, the CDR3 is TGTGCCAGCACCCAGAGCTATGGCTACACCTTC. The full variable domain, rest sourced from reference TRBV2 and TRBJ1-2, is EPEVTQTPSHQVTQMGQEVILRCVPISNHLYFYWYRQILGQKVEFLVSFYNNEISEKSEIFDDQFSVERPDGSNFTLKIRSTKLEDSAMYFCASTQSYGYTFGSGTRLTVV.

This clonotype appeared many times. This sequence joins TRBV13 and TRBJ2-1; TRBD1 is a possible D gene (7 bases). The V end was cut by 5 bases, the J end by 9 bases, with 11 bases between. CDR1 is PRHDT and CDR2 is FYEKMQ in the germline V gene (reference sequence). The CDR3 loop spans 12 amino acids. The CDR3 reads CASSPQGGEQFF. DNA of the CDR3: TGTGCCAGCAGCCCCCAGGGGGGTGAGCAGTTCTTC. The full variable domain, its missing parts supplied by reference TRBV13 and TRBJ2-1, is AAGVIQSPRHLIKEKRETATLKCYPIPRHDTVYWYQQGPGQDPQFLISFYEKMQSDKGSIPDRFSAQQFSDYHSELNMSSLELGDSALYFCASSPQGGEQFFGPGTRLTVL.

This clonotype showed up many times. The rearrangement joins TRBV28 to TRBJ1-4; 7 positions agree with TRBD1. Trimming cost V 1 base and J 0 bases; bases outside gene matches: 17. Germline CDR1 is MDHEN and CDR2 is SYDVKM. The CDR3 is 21 residues long. As DNA, the CDR3 is TGTGCCAGCAGTTTATCTCTTCGGGACAGAGGAGAAAAGGCAACTAATGAAAAACTGTTTTTT. This encodes CASSLSLRDRGEKATNEKLFF. Based on the CDR3 plus reference TRBV28 and TRBJ1-4, the full variable domain is DVKVTQSSRYLVKRTGEKVFLECVQDMDHENMFWYRQDPGLGLRLIYFSYDVKMKEKGDIPEGYSVSREKKERFSLILESASTNQTSMYLCASSLSLRDRGEKATNEKLFFGSGTQLSVL.

This clonotype came up many times. The chain couples TRBV7-9 to TRBJ1-2, with D possibly being TRBD1 (5 bases). V was pared by 5 bases and J by 8 bases, with 12 bases between. The CDR3 has 12 amino acids. CDR1 is SEHNR, CDR2 FQNEAQ, per germline (reference sequence). The DNA for the CDR3 is TGTGCCAGCAGCGGGGGGGAGAGGGGCTACACCTTC. It codes for CASSGGERGYTF. Based on the CDR3 plus reference TRBV7-9 and TRBJ1-2, the full variable domain is DTGVSQNPRHKITKRGQNVTFRCDPISEHNRLYWYRQTLGQGPEFLTYFQNEAQLEKSRLLSDRFSAERPKGSFSTLEIQRTEQGDSAMYLCASSGGERGYTFGSGTRLTVV.